What follows are 2 T cell receptor beta chains derived from one specimen sequenced in a study of blood T cells in healthy people across ages (dated by TCRdb to about 2015). The library came from 5' RACE. The reads were generated on an Illumina HiSeq 2500. A second PCR of roughly 6 to 11 cycles was performed with a sample-barcoded 5' primer and a J-beta primer mix. The public reads were reprocessed in TCRdb via fastp at Q25 and MiXCR, keeping in-frame beta chains. Rows merge per CDR3 protein into single entries with the most common DNA and genes. The sample includes approximately 600,000 distinct CDR3 sequences, with approximately 59% observed a single time. Over 30% of the sample rests with the top ten. The specimen sequenced was blood. These receptor sequences come from a man in his 60s in good health.

This clonotype was seen at least ten times. The chain links TRBV7-2 to TRBJ1-6, with 7 bases lining up with TRBD1. Germline CDR1 reads SGHTA; CDR2 reads FQGNSA. The CDR3 covers 15 residues. V dropped 1 base and J dropped 7; count of bases not matched to a gene: 4. This chain's CDR3 is CASSLGTGPNSPLHF. The CDR3 DNA follows: TGTGCCAGCAGCTTAGGGACAGGACCCAATTCACCCCTCCACTTT.

J is TRBJ2-5 and V is TRBV20-1; possibly TRBD1 for D (6 bases). Germline CDR1 and CDR2: DFQATT and SNEGSKA (reference sequence). Trimming stripped 3 bases from V and 1 base from J, with 12 bases between. This CDR3 has 14 amino acids. CDR3 coding DNA: TGCAGTGCTAGTCCCGGACAGCCCCAAGAGACCCAGTACTTC. This encodes CSASPGQPQETQYF.